The 19 T cell receptor beta chains presented below share a single source sample, sequenced in a study of blood T cell repertoires in COVID-19. Sequencing was performed with immunoSEQ multiplex PCR; in TCRdb, only in-frame clones are kept and a portion is missing. The sample lists hundreds of thousands of clones; about 88% were seen once. Sequencing was performed on PBMCs or T cells enriched from blood (not recorded which). These receptors were obtained from a woman in her twenties or thirties who had been exposed to COVID-19.

This rearrangement joins TRBV5-1 to TRBJ2-2; 9 positions match TRBD2. The CDR3 loop spans 14 amino acids. Losses at the gene ends were 5 bases for V and 8 bases for J; bases not matched to a gene: 7. Looked up from germline, CDR1 is SGHRS and CDR2 is YFSETQ. The CDR3 loop reads CASSSGTSWGELFF. The CDR3 DNA follows: TGCGCCAGCAGTTCCGGGACTAGCTGGGGGGAGCTGTTTTTT.

The gene calls are TRBV6-6 and TRBJ2-2, with D maybe TRBD1 (6 bases). Germline lookup yields CDR1 MNHNY and CDR2 SVGAGI (reference sequence). The V end was cut by 5 bases, the J end by 3 bases, with 19 bases between. This CDR3 contains 17 residues. CDR3 loop: CASSQGRGHEYTGELFF. For the CDR3, the DNA is TGTGCCAGCAGTCAGGGACGGGGACACGAGTACACCGGGGAGCTGTTTTTT.

The chain is built from TRBV29-1 and TRBJ1-2, with 9 bases identical to TRBD1. The V and J ends lost 6 bases and 4 bases, in that order; junction bases with no gene match: 3. In germline, CDR1 is SQVTM, CDR2 ANQGSEA. This CDR3 comprises 12 residues. The CDR3 DNA reads as TGCAGCGTCGAGGACAGGGGCTATGGCTACACCTTC. Its translation: CSVEDRGYGYTF.

The chain links TRBV28 to TRBJ2-1; 8 nucleotides align to TRBD1. Germline trimming cut 2 bases from V and 7 bases from J; bases unmatched to any gene: 10. Germline V gene lookup returns CDR1 MDHEN and CDR2 SYDVKM. The CDR3 has 16 amino acids. As DNA, the CDR3 is TGTGCCAGCAGTTTACGGACAGGGTTGAGATGGAATGAGCAGTTCTTC. It translates to CASSLRTGLRWNEQFF.

V is TRBV27 and J is TRBJ2-7; 7 bases are a match to TRBD1. Trimming removed 6 bases from V and 3 bases from J; junction bases left unmatched: 5. Per germline, CDR1 MNHEY and CDR2 SMNVEV (reference sequence). The CDR3 consists of 13 residues. CDR3 residues: CASSTGTVYEQYF. CDR3 in DNA: TGTGCCAGCAGCACCGGGACAGTCTACGAGCAGTACTTC.

The sample holds one count of this clone. This sequence joins TRBV2 and TRBJ1-1, with unresolved D. The CDR3 is 14 residues long. V lost 7 bases to trimming and J lost 6 bases, with 18 bases between them. Germline values: CDR1 SNHLY, CDR2 FYNNEI. The CDR3 sequence: CASIPSGIGSEAFF. Here the CDR3 DNA reads TGTGCCAGCATTCCTTCGGGGATAGGGTCTGAAGCTTTCTTT.

The chain is built from TRBV27 and TRBJ1-4; no definite D call. CDR1 is MNHEY, CDR2 SMNVEV, per germline (reference sequence). Trimming took off 2 bases at V and 7 bases at J, with 8 bases between the two ends. The CDR3 has 13 amino acids. The CDR3 DNA sequence: TGTGCCAGCAGTTTAGGGCGTGTTGAAAAACTGTTTTTT. Translating it yields CASSLGRVEKLFF.

This chain uses TRBV6-5 with TRBJ1-1; D may be TRBD1 (5 bases). Germline V lookup: CDR1 MNHEY, CDR2 SVGAGI. The ends were cut back, 4 bases at V and 6 bases at J, with 15 bases in the middle. The CDR3 totals 14 residues. The CDR3 is CASSWGGSGAEAFF. CDR3 bases: TGTGCCAGCAGTTGGGGGGGAAGTGGGGCTGAAGCTTTCTTT.

The CDR3 here is CASSAQDRVGETQYF. The CDR3, as DNA: TGTGCCAGTAGTGCGCAGGACAGGGTTGGAGAGACCCAGTACTTC. The chain is built from TRBV19 and TRBJ2-5; 8 positions agree with TRBD1. V lost 5 bases, J lost 4 bases, and 9 bases stayed unmatched. The CDR3 consists of 15 residues. Germline assignment: CDR1 LNHDA and CDR2 SQIVND (reference sequence).

The chain employs TRBV6-5 and TRBJ1-1; TRBD1 matches at 7 bases. Germline V CDR1 and CDR2: MNHEY, SVGAGI. V was pared by 10 bases and J by 1 base, with 9 bases of the junction left unmatched. The length of the CDR3 is 14 residues. CDR3 region: CATARQGGNTEAFF. The CDR3 DNA sequence: TGTGCCACCGCTCGACAGGGAGGGAACACTGAAGCTTTCTTT.

The chain couples TRBV29-1 to TRBJ2-5, with D unclear. Deletions cut 4 bases from V and 1 base from J, with 22 bases between. The CDR3 is 17 amino acids. Germline V gene sequence: CDR1 SQVTM, CDR2 ANQGSEA. CDR3 in amino acids: CSVVTMAHNEVQETQYF. In DNA form, the CDR3 reads TGCAGCGTTGTTACGATGGCCCACAACGAAGTCCAAGAGACCCAGTACTTC.

The V and J genes are TRBV27 and TRBJ1-2, with 8 bases identical to TRBD1. The germline gives CDR1 MNHEY, CDR2 SMNVEV (reference sequence). The CDR3 has 13 residues. Trimming removed 2 bases from V and 8 bases from J; junction bases left unmatched: 4. The CDR3, as DNA: TGTGCCAGCAGTTTAGACAGGGGAGGGGGCTACACCTTC. Amino acids: CASSLDRGGGYTF.

The chain couples TRBV3-1 (or the pseudogene TRBV3-2) to TRBJ1-1; D possibly corresponds to TRBD1 (6 bases). This CDR3 comprises 16 residues. Trimming shortened V by 4 bases and J by 0 bases, and 15 bases separated the two germline ends. The germline CDR1 and CDR2 sequences are LGHDT and YNNKEL (reference sequence). CDR3 region: CASSPPRGGLNTEAFF. CDR3 nucleotide sequence: TGTGCCAGCAGCCCACCCAGGGGAGGGCTGAACACTGAAGCTTTCTTT.

The V and J genes are TRBV11-2 and TRBJ2-7, with TRBD1 matching 8 bases. The CDR3 length is 13 residues. Germline V lookup: CDR1 SGHAT, CDR2 FQNNGV. The J segment lost 2 bases and the V segment lost 5 bases, leaving 2 bases of the junction unmatched. The CDR3 loop reads CASSGDRTYEQYF. The CDR3 DNA follows: TGTGCCAGCAGCGGGGACAGGACCTACGAGCAGTACTTC.

V is TRBV6-5 and J is TRBJ2-7; perhaps TRBD1 as D (6 bases). Germline V lookup: CDR1 MNHEY, CDR2 SVGAGI. CDR3 length equals 15 residues. Trimming left V 6 bases short and J 0 bases short, with 15 bases between. The CDR3 coding sequence is TGTGCCAGCAGCAGGGTTGGGGACACCTCCTACGAGCAGTACTTC. Translating gives CASSRVGDTSYEQYF.

This clone was found once. The J gene is TRBJ1-5, the V gene TRBV30; TRBD1 is a possible D gene (5 bases). Trimming cost V 3 bases and J 3 bases, with 9 bases left between them. This CDR3 spans 13 amino acids. Germline CDR1 GTSNPN, CDR2 SVGIG (reference sequence). The CDR3: CAWRGQVNQPQHF. The DNA of the CDR3 is TGTGCCTGGAGGGGGCAGGTCAATCAGCCCCAGCATTTT.

The chain couples TRBV7-8 to TRBJ2-3; 9 bases fit TRBD1. This CDR3 is 17 amino acids long. The ends lost 3 bases at V and 6 bases at J; junction bases unmatched: 13. Germline V CDR1 and CDR2: SGHVS, FQNEAQ. The CDR3 DNA sequence: TGTGCCAGCAGCTTGGGGGAATGGGACAGGGTGTTTGATACGCAGTATTTT. Its translation is CASSLGEWDRVFDTQYF.

J is TRBJ1-5 and V is TRBV4-1, with D possibly being TRBD1 (5 bases). The length of the CDR3 is 16 residues. The germline gives CDR1 MGHRA, CDR2 YSYEKL. Trimming took 0 bases from V and 3 from J, leaving 12 bases between them. The CDR3 region has the DNA TGCGCCAGCAGCCAAGATACAGGTTTTATCAATCAGCCCCAGCATTTT. This translates into CASSQDTGFINQPQHF.

The CDR3 protein is CATSARPGQGALVTEAFF. Here the CDR3 DNA reads TGTGCCACCAGTGCCAGACCGGGACAGGGGGCTTTAGTTACTGAAGCTTTCTTT. The chain links TRBV24-1 to TRBJ1-1; 12 nucleotides line up with TRBD1. The CDR3 has 18 amino acids. Germline V gives CDR1 KGHDR, CDR2 SFDVKD. The junction had 14 bases not matched to a gene; V was cut back by 5 bases and J by 5 bases.